What follows are 9 T cell receptor beta chains derived from one specimen sequenced in a study of cytomegalovirus exposure and HLA in healthy donors (dated by TCRdb to the late 2010s). Libraries were built with the immunoSEQ multiplex PCR assay. For the multiplex PCR, a mixture combining 60 forward primers for TCR Vbeta segments and 13 reverse primers for TCR Jbeta segments was used. TCRdb limited this immuneACCESS table to in-frame rearrangements with V and J called. A share of clones is missing; checked studies link under half to unresolved V genes, and the rest is unexplained. The table held for this sample gives just over 60,000 clones. Clones ranked in the top ten supply roughly 5.4% of the sample. Sequenced sample: PBMCs. All receptors come from a man in his thirties or forties in good health and CMV-seropositive.

With regard to this clone: A junction boundary mismatches the germline segment, possibly from a read error. This chain uses TRBV19 with TRBJ1-5, with D perhaps TRBD1 (5 bases). CDR3 length equals 14 residues. Germline values: CDR1 LNHDA, CDR2 SQIVND (reference sequence). CDR3 DNA sequence: TGTGCCAGTAGTATCGGGACTAGCCATCAGCCCCAGCATTTT. It yields the protein CASSIGTSHQPQHF.

This rearrangement joins TRBV6-5 to TRBJ2-4; 9 nucleotides agree with TRBD1. V trimming: 2 bases; J trimming: 6 bases; junction bases outside the gene matches: 8. Germline V gene data show CDR1 as MNHEY and CDR2 as SVGAGI. CDR3 length: 16 residues. The CDR3 loop reads CASSYDPGTGLNIQYF. The CDR3 nucleotides read TGTGCCAGCAGTTACGATCCCGGGACAGGGCTAAACATTCAGTACTTC.

The chain couples TRBV12-5 to TRBJ1-1; the D is unclear. V was shortened by 6 bases and J by 3 bases, with 11 bases between the two germline ends. Germline V gene sequence: CDR1 LGHNT, CDR2 FRNRAP. The CDR3 runs 13 residues. CDR3 coding DNA: TGTGCTAGTGGCCCCGTCGGGGACACTGAAGCTTTCTTT. Translation gives CASGPVGDTEAFF.

The chain employs TRBV30 and TRBJ1-5; D perhaps matches TRBD1 (5 bases). Trimming left V 2 bases short and J 3 bases short, with 14 bases between. Germline V CDR1 and CDR2: GTSNPN, SVGIG (reference sequence). The CDR3 is 15 amino acids. Here the CDR3 reads CAWSPTDRNNQPQHF. For the CDR3, the DNA is TGTGCCTGGAGTCCGACAGACAGAAACAATCAGCCCCAGCATTTT.

The DNA of the CDR3 is TGTGCCAGCAGTTTTTACTTACAGGGGGCAGATACGCAGTATTTT. This sequence encodes CASSFYLQGADTQYF. This chain links TRBV28 with TRBJ2-3; 8 nucleotides line up with TRBD1. Germline V gene data show CDR1 as MDHEN and CDR2 as SYDVKM. With 3 bases clipped from V and 4 bases from J, the junction kept 6 bases outside the gene matches. CDR3 length equals 15 residues.

The chain joins TRBV5-1 to TRBJ2-3; 9 bases map to TRBD2. V trimming: 0 bases; J trimming: 4 bases; junction bases outside the gene matches: 3. CDR3 length: 15 residues. In germline, CDR1 is SGHRS, CDR2 YFSETQ. The CDR3 loop is CASSLGGRAADTQYF. DNA of the CDR3: TGCGCCAGCAGCTTGGGCGGGAGGGCGGCAGATACGCAGTATTTT.

This chain connects TRBV19 to TRBJ1-6; 9 nucleotides align to TRBD1. The length of the CDR3 is 15 residues. Trimming at V came to 5 bases and at J to 7 bases, leaving 6 bases not matched to a gene. Germline assignment: CDR1 LNHDA and CDR2 SQIVND (reference sequence). The CDR3 here is CASSLTGTGNSPLHF. The CDR3 DNA follows: TGTGCCAGTAGTCTCACCGGGACAGGGAATTCACCCCTCCACTTT.

The gene calls are TRBV5-6 and TRBJ2-2; unclear D gene. This CDR3 contains 15 residues. Trimming took 4 bases from V and 4 from J, leaving 14 bases between them. The V gene's germline CDR1 is SGHDT and CDR2 YYEEEE. The chain's CDR3 is CASSRTAAATGELFF. For the CDR3, the DNA is TGTGCCAGCAGCCGTACAGCCGCCGCCACCGGGGAGCTGTTTTTT.

The chain carries TRBV30 and TRBJ2-4; 9 bases match TRBD1. The CDR3 spans 14 residues. The V gene's germline CDR1 is GTSNPN and CDR2 SVGIG (reference sequence). J was trimmed by 8 bases and V by 1 base; bases with no gene match: 6. The CDR3 here is CAWSGGQGFDIQYF. The CDR3, as DNA: TGTGCCTGGAGTGGCGGACAGGGGTTCGACATTCAGTACTTC.